This T cell receptor (beta chain) was obtained from a study of T cell responses to AZD1222 COVID-19 vaccine. Assay: immunoSEQ multiplex PCR; the TCRdb copy retains only in-frame clones and omits some. The table shows approximately 120,000 clones, with approximately 91% occurring only once. The trim removed 1 base at V and 7 bases at J, leaving 1 base unmatched. Germline lookup yields CDR1 SGHDN and CDR2 FVKESK. The CDR3 runs to 13 residues. This clone was seen a single time. This clonotype was sampled from an adult in good health. The chain has TRBV14 and TRBJ2-4, with TRBD2 identical over 7 bases. Sequencing was performed on peripheral blood, taken on day 0 of AZD1222 vaccination. The CDR3 DNA sequence: TGTGCCAGCAGCCAAGTGGGAGGGAACATTCAGTACTTC. Translation gives CASSQVGGNIQYF.